One sample yielded the 27 T cell receptor beta chains listed below, sequenced in a study of T-cell reconstitution after alpha-beta-depleted transplantation in children. A TCRbeta library incorporating unique molecular identifiers was prepared. Using its own MiXCR run on the PCR reads, TCRdb lists one record per CDR3 protein. Altogether 200,000 to 300,000 distinct CDR3 sequences are present, roughly 23% being singletons, with the ten largest covering roughly 2.5%. This specimen consisted of PBMCs, obtained before TCRalphabeta/CD19-depleted stem cell transplant. Receptors were obtained from a girl aged 2-10 years with Fanconi anemia, due to receive a stem cell transplant.

This clonotype occurred many times. The chain couples TRBV9 to TRBJ1-5; tentatively, D is TRBD1 (6 bases). Trimming shortened V by 0 bases and J by 10 bases, and 17 bases separated the two germline ends. This CDR3 has 15 residues. CDR1 and CDR2 from the germline V gene are SGDLS and YYNGEE. The CDR3 loop reads CASSVDTDRTRPQHF. CDR3 coding DNA: TGTGCCAGCAGCGTAGACACCGACAGGACCCGTCCCCAGCATTTT.

The chain has TRBV28 and TRBJ2-3, with TRBD2 matching over 7 bases. This CDR3 region has 15 residues. V trimming: 6 bases; J trimming: 5 bases; junction bases outside the gene matches: 11. CDR1 is MDHEN and CDR2 is SYDVKM in the germline V gene. This CDR3 is CASRPGTNERDTQYF. The CDR3 DNA reads TGTGCCAGCAGGCCCGGGACTAATGAGAGAGATACGCAGTATTTT.

Remarks on this clonotype: The junction and the germline gene differ at one end; a read error may be behind it. This chain joins TRBV20-1 and TRBJ2-7; TRBD1 might be the D (6 bases). The germline V gene encodes CDR1 DFQATT and CDR2 SNEGSKA (reference sequence). The CDR3 has 15 residues. CDR3 protein: CSARDTRQGSIEQYF. The CDR3 DNA reads as TGCAGTGCCAGAGATACGCGGCAGGGGTCGATCGAGCAGTACTTC.

This clonotype occurred a few times. This rearrangement joins TRBV29-1 to TRBJ1-5; D uncertain. Between the trimmed V and J ends, which lost 5 bases and 3 bases, there was a span of 11 bases. This CDR3 is built from 13 residues. Germline V gene data show CDR1 as SQVTM and CDR2 as ANQGSEA. The CDR3 spells CSVKAGDNQPQHF. For the CDR3, the DNA is TGCAGCGTTAAGGCCGGGGACAATCAGCCCCAGCATTTT.

This sequence joins TRBV30 and TRBJ2-6; D might be TRBD1 or TRBD2, each matching 6 bases. Germline-derived CDR1 and CDR2 are GTSNPN and SVGIG (reference sequence). Trimming pared 6 bases from V and 4 bases from J, leaving 13 bases between. This CDR3 region has 14 residues. Here the CDR3 reads CACSGASGANVLTF. The CDR3 coding sequence is TGTGCCTGCTCGGGGGCCTCCGGGGCCAACGTCCTGACTTTC.

This chain links TRBV13 with TRBJ2-7, with TRBD2 matching 12 bases. Per the germline V gene, CDR1 is PRHDT and CDR2 is FYEKMQ (reference sequence). With V trimmed by 1 base and J by 1 base, 5 bases remained unmatched. This CDR3 contains 17 residues. The CDR3 DNA reads as TGTGCCAGCAGCTTAGAGGCCCTAGCGGGAGGGTCCTACGAGCAGTACTTC. Translating gives CASSLEALAGGSYEQYF. Looking up the rest from reference TRBV13 and TRBJ2-7 gives the full variable domain: AAGVIQSPRHLIKEKRETATLKCYPIPRHDTVYWYQQGPGQDPQFLISFYEKMQSDKGSIPDRFSAQQFSDYHSELNMSSLELGDSALYFCASSLEALAGGSYEQYFGPGTRLTVT.

The table lists this clonotype with a few counts. The chain joins TRBV6-5 to TRBJ2-7, with a tentative D call TRBD1 (5 bases). The V end lost 8 bases, the J end lost 9 bases, and 11 bases lay between the germline ends. Germline V gene data show CDR1 as MNHEY and CDR2 as SVGAGI. CDR3 length: 10 residues. In nucleotides, the CDR3 is TGTGCCAGCGGGGCGACGGCGCAGTACTTC. Translating it yields CASGATAQYF.

The chain couples TRBV11-2 to TRBJ2-1; 9 bases map to TRBD2. The CDR3 totals 15 residues. With 0 bases clipped from V and 12 bases from J, the junction kept 9 bases outside the gene matches. Per the germline V gene, CDR1 is SGHAT and CDR2 is FQNNGV. The CDR3 DNA follows: TGTGCCAGCAGCTTAGAGGCTAGCGGGACTTCCGTGCAGTTCTTC. It yields the protein CASSLEASGTSVQFF.

In its sample, this clonotype was seen many times. The chain uses TRBV29-1 and TRBJ2-7; D is tentatively TRBD1 or TRBD2 (6 bases each). V was trimmed by 0 bases and J by 2 bases, leaving 23 bases between them. The CDR3 runs to 18 residues. Germline V gene sequence: CDR1 SQVTM, CDR2 ANQGSEA. CDR3 sequence reads: CSVEDRYCRGPNPYEQYF. The CDR3 DNA reads TGCAGCGTTGAAGATCGGTACTGTCGGGGGCCCAACCCCTACGAGCAGTACTTC.

This clonotype was found a few times. The rearrangement links TRBV7-2 to TRBJ2-3; weak D call: TRBD2 (6 bases). Trimming stripped 6 bases from V and 2 bases from J, with 18 bases between. Germline loops: CDR1 SGHTA, CDR2 FQGNSA. The CDR3 has 16 residues. CDR3 DNA: TGTGCCAGCAGGTTTTCCAGCGGGTCCTACACAGATACGCAGTATTTT. Protein product: CASRFSSGSYTDTQYF.

The rearrangement uses TRBV7-9 and TRBJ2-5; D perhaps matches TRBD2 (5 bases). CDR3 length equals 13 residues. V was cut by 5 bases and J by 2 bases, with 9 bases left in between. Germline V CDR1 and CDR2: SEHNR, FQNEAQ (reference sequence). The CDR3 is CASSLEEQETQYF. CDR3 coding DNA: TGTGCCAGCAGCCTGGAGGAGCAAGAGACCCAGTACTTC.

This clonotype appeared many times. CDR3 coding DNA: TGTGCCAGCAGTCAAACCGGGACAGTCTCCTACGAGCAGTACTTC. Translated: CASSQTGTVSYEQYF. The chain uses TRBV28 and TRBJ2-7, with 7 bases aligning to TRBD1. CDR3 length: 15 amino acids. The germline V gene encodes CDR1 MDHEN and CDR2 SYDVKM. V lost 5 bases, J lost 0 bases, and 7 bases stayed unmatched.

The V gene is TRBV10-3, the J gene TRBJ2-5, with 10 bases aligning to TRBD2. The CDR3 is 17 amino acids. The V gene end was trimmed by 0 bases and the J gene end by 3 bases; junction bases not matched to a gene: 7. CDR1 and CDR2 from the germline V gene are ENHRY and SYGVKD. The CDR3 loop is CAISESSRLAGEETQYF. The DNA for the CDR3 is TGTGCCATCAGTGAGTCAAGCCGCCTAGCGGGGGAAGAGACCCAGTACTTC.

This clonotype was picked up a small number of times. V is TRBV24-1 and J is TRBJ2-5, with D maybe TRBD2 (6 bases). CDR1 is KGHDR, CDR2 SFDVKD, per germline. Trimming took off 4 bases at V and 3 bases at J, with 11 bases between the two ends. This CDR3 is built from 14 residues. The CDR3 reads CATSDLTGEETQYF. In DNA form, the CDR3 reads TGTGCCACCAGTGACCTGACGGGAGAAGAGACCCAGTACTTC.

This chain's CDR3 is CASSSNRYHQPQHF. CDR3 coding DNA: TGTGCCAGCAGCTCGAACAGGTACCATCAGCCCCAGCATTTT. The chain uses TRBV7-6 and TRBJ1-5; the D gene is possibly TRBD1 (5 bases). There are 14 residues in the CDR3. Trimming left V 4 bases short and J 5 bases short, with 12 bases between. Germline loops: CDR1 SGHVS, CDR2 FNYEAQ.

The chain recombines TRBV12-3 or TRBV12-4 with TRBJ2-4; TRBD2 aligns across 9 bases. The CDR3 spans 14 residues. J was trimmed by 12 bases and V by 5 bases; bases with no gene match: 11. The DNA for the CDR3 is TGTGCCAGCAGTCCCTCCGCGGGGGGGCCAAATCAGTACTTC. It yields the protein CASSPSAGGPNQYF.

The V and J genes are TRBV20-1 and TRBJ2-7, with 8 nucleotides matching TRBD2. The ends lost 5 bases at V and 5 bases at J; junction bases unmatched: 8. CDR1 and CDR2 (germline): DFQATT, SNEGSKA (reference sequence). The CDR3 sequence is 13 residues long. For the CDR3, the DNA is TGCAGTGCTCCAGGACTAGCCGGCGACGAGCAGTACTTC. Its translation is CSAPGLAGDEQYF.

This clonotype was recorded a few times. CDR3 DNA: TGCAGTGCTAGAAAAGCGGGAGCGGGCACCGGGGAGCTGTTTTTT. It is translated as CSARKAGAGTGELFF. The rearrangement links TRBV20-1 to TRBJ2-2, with TRBD2 matching over 8 bases. Germline V gene data show CDR1 as DFQATT and CDR2 as SNEGSKA (reference sequence). The CDR3 is 15 amino acids. V gave up 2 bases and J gave up 4 bases; unmatched junction bases: 6.

In its sample, this clonotype was seen many times. The chain employs TRBV29-1 and TRBJ2-3; TRBD2 matches 11 bases. CDR1 SQVTM and CDR2 ANQGSEA come from the germline V gene. This CDR3 is 15 amino acids long. CDR3 sequence: CSTLRTSGSTDTQYF. For the CDR3, the DNA is TGCAGTACCTTAAGGACTAGCGGGAGCACAGATACGCAGTATTTT.

This clonotype occurred many times. This chain links TRBV5-1 with TRBJ2-7; D is tentatively TRBD1 or TRBD2 (6 bases each). The V end lost 8 bases, the J end lost 13 bases, and 16 bases lay between the germline ends. This CDR3 spans 10 amino acids. The germline CDR1 and CDR2 sequences are SGHRS and YFSETQ. The CDR3: CARLGGLPYF. CDR3 DNA: TGCGCCAGACTAGGGGGACTGCCTTACTTC.

This clonotype came up many times. The rearrangement links TRBV3-1 to TRBJ1-1; D gene ambiguous. Deletions cut 0 bases from V and 11 bases from J, with 19 bases between. Looked up from germline, CDR1 is LGHDT and CDR2 is YNNKEL (reference sequence). This CDR3 contains 15 residues. Written as DNA, the CDR3 is TGTGCCAGCAGCCAAGATCCGACTGGGATTAGGTTGGCTTTCTTT. Its protein product is CASSQDPTGIRLAFF.

This clonotype was seen more than once but under ten times. This rearrangement joins TRBV29-1 to TRBJ2-1, with TRBD2 matching 7 bases. The J segment lost 7 bases and the V segment lost 4 bases, leaving 7 bases of the junction unmatched. The germline gives CDR1 SQVTM, CDR2 ANQGSEA. CDR3 size: 13 residues. CDR3 loop: CSVVGGVRNEQFF. CDR3 in DNA: TGCAGCGTTGTGGGGGGGGTTCGGAATGAGCAGTTCTTC.

V is TRBV20-1 and J is TRBJ2-1; TRBD2 matches at 8 bases. Germline values: CDR1 DFQATT, CDR2 SNEGSKA (reference sequence). The V segment lost 7 bases and the J segment 8 bases; nucleotides outside the gene matches: 13. The CDR3 contains 14 residues. This CDR3 is CSEKGGRRVYEQFF. CDR3 DNA: TGCAGTGAGAAAGGCGGGAGGAGGGTTTATGAGCAGTTCTTC.

The V gene is TRBV28, the J gene TRBJ2-7, with 7 bases that match TRBD1. V trimming: 6 bases; J trimming: 0 bases; junction bases outside the gene matches: 8. CDR3 size: 15 residues. Germline lookup yields CDR1 MDHEN and CDR2 SYDVKM. The CDR3 loop reads CASSPPGQSSYEQYF. CDR3 nucleotides: TGTGCCAGCAGCCCCCCGGGACAGAGCTCCTACGAGCAGTACTTC.

This clonotype has just a few counts. The chain couples TRBV28 to TRBJ1-5; weak D call: TRBD1 (6 bases). This CDR3 is built from 16 residues. The germline V and J ends were trimmed by 9 bases and 0 bases, with 18 bases remaining between them. Germline V gene data show CDR1 as MDHEN and CDR2 as SYDVKM. Written as DNA, the CDR3 is TGTGCCAGAGGACAGTTTATTTCCGATAGCAATCAGCCCCAGCATTTT. It is translated as CARGQFISDSNQPQHF.

The rearrangement uses TRBV6-1 and TRBJ1-3; TRBD1 is a possible D gene (6 bases). The V and J ends lost 5 bases and 4 bases respectively, with 15 bases between them. The CDR3 sequence is 15 residues long. Per the germline V gene, CDR1 is MNHNS and CDR2 is SASEGT. CDR3 region: CASSLTGFAGNTIYF. The CDR3 DNA reads TGTGCCAGCAGTCTCACAGGGTTCGCCGGAAACACCATATATTTT.

The gene calls are TRBV12-3 or TRBV12-4 and TRBJ2-3; 12 bases map to TRBD2. CDR3 size: 17 residues. The J segment lost 2 bases and the V segment lost 6 bases, leaving 9 bases of the junction unmatched. CDR3 sequence reads: CASRGSASGGVTDTQYF. Here the CDR3 DNA reads TGTGCCAGCAGGGGATCCGCTAGCGGGGGGGTCACAGATACGCAGTATTTT.